This paragraph reports one T cell receptor beta chain. Its target is unknown. The sample belongs to a study of T cell responses to AZD1222 COVID-19 vaccine. CDR1 is SGHVS, CDR2 FQNEAQ, per germline. V was pared by 8 bases and J by 4 bases, with 30 bases between. The CDR3 sequence is 18 residues long. Overall study results and limits: Seropositive status at baseline applied to only a handful of AZD1222 recipients.

Assay used: immunoSEQ multiplex PCR; TCRdb lists only in-frame clones, some missing. The sample has around 140,000 clones, about 89% seen once. The chain uses TRBV7-8 and TRBJ2-7, with D perhaps TRBD2 (10 bases). This clonotype was obtained from an adult in good health. The specimen comprised peripheral blood, sampled on day 0 of AZD1222 vaccination. The CDR3 sequence: CASGDRGRASGSWYEQYF. In nucleotides, the CDR3 is TGTGCCAGCGGAGACAGGGGGAGAGCTAGCGGGAGTTGGTACGAGCAGTACTTC. Filled out from reference TRBV7-8 and TRBJ2-7, the complete variable domain reads GAGVSQSPRYKVAKRGQDVALRCDPISGHVSLFWYQQALGQGPEFLTYFQNEAQLDKSGLPSDRFFAERPEGSVSTLKIQRTQQEDSAVYLCASGDRGRASGSWYEQYFGPGTRLTVT.